This is a list of T cell receptor beta chains from one sample in a study of blood T cell repertoires in COVID-19. Clones were sequenced by immunoSEQ multiplex PCR, and TCRdb holds only the in-frame ones, with some missing. Among about 160,000 clones listed, approximately 80% were seen once. The sequencing input was peripheral blood. The receptors here all came from a man aged 65 to 85 with acute or convalescent COVID-19. The CDR3 runs from the conserved cysteine through the conserved F or W. A D gene is named only where the DNA matches it firmly. Expanded clones get a size class; other rows say once, few or many, or leave the size out.

abundance | d_gene | j_gene | v_gene | CDR3aa | CDR3nt
- | TRBD1 | TRBJ1-4 | TRBV19 | CASSGSLQGAGEKLFF | TGTGCCAGTAGTGGGAGCCTACAGGGGGCAGGTGAAAAACTGTTTTTT
- | TRBD2 | TRBJ2-7 | TRBV4-1 | CASSQFSSGTYEQYF | TGCGCCAGCAGCCAGTTCTCTAGCGGAACCTACGAGCAGTACTTC
- | - | TRBJ2-5 | TRBV21-1 | CASSKRGQQETQYF | TGTGCCAGCAGCAAAAGGGGACAGCAAGAGACCCAGTACTTC
few | - | TRBJ2-2 | TRBV9 | CASSPARPRNTGELFF | TGTGCCAGCTCCCCGGCGAGGCCAAGGAACACCGGGGAGCTGTTTTTT
- | TRBD1 | TRBJ2-7 | TRBV6-5 | CASGGTGDGEQYF | TGTGCCAGCGGAGGGACAGGGGACGGAGAGCAGTACTTC
- | TRBD1 | TRBJ1-2 | TRBV2 | CASSRDRTYQLNYGYTF | TGTGCCAGCAGCAGGGACAGAACTTACCAGCTTAACTATGGCTACACCTTC
- | TRBD2 | TRBJ2-7 | TRBV18 | CASSPLSGLAGGPQGEQYF | TGTGCCAGCTCACCATTGTCGGGACTAGCGGGGGGCCCGCAGGGGGAGCAGTACTTC
- | - | TRBJ1-6 | TRBV19 | CASSIEADRNNSPLHF | TGTGCCAGTAGTATAGAGGCCGACAGGAATAATTCACCCCTCCACTTT
- | - | TRBJ2-7 | TRBV28 | CASNLQQGGYEQYF | TGTGCCAGCAATTTGCAGCAGGGGGGCTACGAGCAGTACTTC
- | - | TRBJ2-7 | TRBV11-3 | CASSFSGGEQYF | TGTGCCAGCAGCTTTTCAGGTGGGGAGCAGTACTTC
once | TRBD1 | TRBJ2-1 | TRBV7-2 | CASSSRTGARNEQFF | TGTGCCAGCAGCTCACGGACAGGGGCACGGAATGAGCAGTTCTTC
- | - | TRBJ2-2 | TRBV28 | CASTQGPTGELFF | TGTGCCAGCACCCAGGGGCCCACCGGGGAGCTGTTTTTT
- | TRBD2 | TRBJ2-5 | TRBV19 | CASTVTSAHQETQYF | TGTGCCAGTACCGTTACTAGCGCCCACCAAGAGACCCAGTACTTC
- | - | TRBJ1-3 | TRBV3-1/TRBV3-2 | CASRRGTGNTIYF | TGTGCCAGCAGACGCGGGACGGGAAACACCATATATTTT